These 28 T cell receptor beta chains were sequenced from one sample in a study of patients and donors after allogeneic stem cell transplantation. TCRdb itself ran the RT-PCR reads through MiXCR, one entry per CDR3 protein. Counted here are about 25,000 distinct CDR3 sequences, under 55% occurring once; the ten biggest clones make up over 70%. Material for sequencing was blood, either unsorted or a sorted T cell fraction (not recorded which). The receptor source for this set is a human donor who was either an allogeneic HSCT recipient or a stem cell or donor lymphocyte infusion donor (not recorded which). It is not recorded whose cells these are; they may come from a transplant donor.

In DNA, the CDR3 is TGCGCCAGCAGCGGGGGACCGATTGCCTACAATGAGCAGTTCTTC. Encoded protein: CASSGGPIAYNEQFF. This chain joins TRBV5-1 and TRBJ2-1, with D tentatively TRBD1 or TRBD2 (5 bases each). Trimming shortened V by 4 bases and J by 2 bases, and 13 bases separated the two germline ends. Germline-derived CDR1 and CDR2 are SGHRS and YFSETQ. The CDR3 is 15 residues long.

The V call is TRBV7-8, the J call TRBJ2-2, with D perhaps TRBD1 (6 bases). The germline gives CDR1 SGHVS, CDR2 FQNEAQ. There are 15 residues in the CDR3. The ends were cut back, 1 base at V and 6 bases at J, with 12 bases in the middle. CDR3 coding DNA: TGTGCCAGCAGCTTAGGAATCCAGGGGCCCGGGGAGCTGTTTTTT. Its translation is CASSLGIQGPGELFF.

Notes on this clonotype: The germline gene is not matched at one end of the junction; a read error may be the cause. This chain links TRBV7-7 with TRBJ2-5; D is ambiguous. CDR3 length equals 15 residues. Germline values: CDR1 SSHAT, CDR2 FNYEAQ (reference sequence). The CDR3 DNA reads TGTGCTAGCAGCGACGGTGAGTTTCTGCAAGAGACCCAGTACTTC. Translation: CASSDGEFLQETQYF.

The CDR3 sequence is CASSQFRDKSYEQYF. CDR3 sequence (DNA): TGTGCCAGCAGTCAGTTCCGGGACAAGAGCTACGAGCAGTACTTC. The chain couples TRBV6-5 to TRBJ2-7; tentatively, D is TRBD1 (6 bases). V lost 5 bases to trimming and J lost 3 bases, with 17 bases between them. This CDR3 is built from 15 residues. CDR1 is MNHEY, CDR2 SVGAGI, per germline.

This chain links TRBV5-5 with TRBJ2-2, with 7 nucleotides matching TRBD1. This CDR3 spans 15 amino acids. The germline CDR1 and CDR2 sequences are SGHKS and YYEKEE (reference sequence). V trimming: 3 bases; J trimming: 6 bases; junction bases outside the gene matches: 8. The CDR3 region is CASSSMTGSAGELFF. DNA of the CDR3: TGTGCCAGCAGCTCCATGACAGGGAGCGCCGGGGAGCTGTTTTTT.

The chain joins TRBV7-9 to TRBJ1-1, with D unresolved. Trimming stripped 7 bases from V and 1 base from J, with 10 bases between. The CDR3 loop spans 13 amino acids. The germline V gene encodes CDR1 SEHNR and CDR2 FQNEAQ (reference sequence). CDR3 amino acids: CASTGLKNTEAFF. CDR3 coding DNA: TGTGCCAGCACGGGTCTGAAGAACACTGAAGCTTTCTTT.

The chain is built from TRBV5-1 and TRBJ2-4, with 15 bases that match TRBD2. Germline CDR1 is SGHRS and CDR2 is YFSETQ. The CDR3 is 16 residues long. V trimming: 4 bases; J trimming: 4 bases; junction bases outside the gene matches: 3. The CDR3 bases are TGCGCCAGCAGCACTGGGACTAGCGGGAGGAAAAACATTCAGTACTTC. It codes for CASSTGTSGRKNIQYF. The full variable domain, with the rest looked up from reference TRBV5-1 and TRBJ2-4, is KAGVTQTPRYLIKTRGQQVTLSCSPISGHRSVSWYQQTPGQGLQFLFEYFSETQRNKGNFPGRFSGRQFSNSRSEMNVSTLELGDSALYLCASSTGTSGRKNIQYFGAGTRLSVL.

The sample holds a few counts of this clonotype. The J gene is TRBJ2-7, the V gene TRBV4-1; 10 positions match TRBD2. CDR1 and CDR2 from the germline V gene are MGHRA and YSYEKL. V was clipped by 6 bases and J by 2 bases; unmatched bases: 13. This CDR3 spans 17 amino acids. The CDR3 DNA reads as TGCGCCAGCAGTGTGACGGGGCGAAGCGGGAGGGCCTACGAGCAGTACTTC. It is translated as CASSVTGRSGRAYEQYF.

The chain combines TRBV5-1 with TRBJ2-2; D is uncertain. Germline V CDR1 and CDR2: SGHRS, YFSETQ. V lost 4 bases and J lost 4, with 8 bases in between. The CDR3 runs 13 residues. This chain's CDR3 is CASSKRVTGELFF. Written as DNA, the CDR3 is TGCGCCAGCAGCAAACGGGTCACCGGGGAGCTGTTTTTT.

This clonotype came up a few times. The V call is TRBV9, the J call TRBJ2-1; 13 bases fit TRBD2. The CDR3 sequence is 17 residues long. Trimming removed 4 bases from V and 5 bases from J; junction bases left unmatched: 9. Per the germline V gene, CDR1 is SGDLS and CDR2 is YYNGEE. CDR3 protein: CASSSRPGLAGHNEQFF. The CDR3 nucleotides are TGTGCCAGCAGCTCTCGTCCGGGACTAGCGGGACACAATGAGCAGTTCTTC.

This chain links TRBV5-1 with TRBJ2-6; D is undetermined. The CDR3 covers 16 residues. V lost 2 bases to trimming and J lost 2 bases, with 11 bases between them. Germline-derived CDR1 and CDR2 are SGHRS and YFSETQ. The CDR3 coding sequence is TGCGCCAGCAGCTTTGGTTATTTGGCTGGGGCCAACGTCCTGACTTTC. Protein product: CASSFGYLAGANVLTF.

V and J are TRBV5-1 and TRBJ1-5; no clear D. Germline V lookup: CDR1 SGHRS, CDR2 YFSETQ. The CDR3 contains 13 residues. With 2 bases removed from V and 9 bases from J, the gap between germline ends came to 12 bases. This chain's CDR3 is CASSLGAQSPQHF. The DNA for the CDR3 is TGCGCCAGCAGCTTAGGCGCACAATCGCCCCAGCATTTT.

This clonotype showed up just once. This CDR3 reads CASSQERRGRTGEKLFF. The CDR3 DNA is TGCGCCAGCAGCCAAGAAAGGCGGGGGCGAACAGGGGAAAAACTGTTTTTT. The chain carries TRBV4-1 and TRBJ1-4, with D possibly being TRBD1 (6 bases). V shed 0 bases and J shed 8 bases, with 19 bases lying between them. This CDR3 spans 17 amino acids. The germline gives CDR1 MGHRA, CDR2 YSYEKL.

This clonotype was recorded a few times. J is TRBJ1-1 and V is TRBV5-4; 7 nucleotides align to TRBD1. This CDR3 region has 14 residues. Trimming removed 4 bases from V and 1 base from J; junction bases left unmatched: 4. Germline-derived CDR1 and CDR2 are SGHNT and YYREEE (reference sequence). The DNA of the CDR3 is TGTGCCAGCAGCCGACAGGGACCGAACACTGAAGCTTTCTTT. As protein: CASSRQGPNTEAFF.

This clonotype was detected a few times. The J gene is TRBJ2-7, the V gene TRBV9; D may be TRBD2 (5 bases). The V end was cut by 3 bases, the J end by 3 bases, with 10 bases between. The germline gives CDR1 SGDLS, CDR2 YYNGEE. The CDR3 spans 13 residues. CDR3 DNA: TGTGCCAGCAGCGGGACTGAGTACTACGAGCAGTACTTC. Translation gives CASSGTEYYEQYF.

On this clonotype: One junction end does not reproduce the germline sequence, and a read error may be involved. The chain recombines TRBV6-5 with TRBJ2-7, with TRBD2 matching over 12 bases. CDR1 is MNHEY and CDR2 is SVGAGI in the germline V gene. CDR3 length: 15 amino acids. The CDR3 DNA follows: TGTGCCAGCAGAGCGACTAGCGGGGGCTCCTACAAGCAGTACTTC. It encodes CASRATSGGSYKQYF.

This clonotype was detected a few times. The chain recombines TRBV7-9 with TRBJ2-1, with 12 bases aligning to TRBD1. CDR3 size: 16 residues. Trimming took 5 bases from V and 9 from J; bases not matched to a gene: 11. Germline CDR1 reads SEHNR; CDR2 reads FQNEAQ (reference sequence). As DNA, the CDR3 is TGTGCCAGCAGCAGACTCTCCGGGACAGGGGGCAGTGAGCAGTTCTTC. Its protein is CASSRLSGTGGSEQFF.

This clonotype was seen a handful of times. CDR3 sequence: CSARGWDQQGYGYTF. For the CDR3, the DNA is TGCAGTGCTAGAGGATGGGACCAACAGGGGTATGGCTACACCTTC. This chain connects TRBV20-1 to TRBJ1-2; 7 bases agree with TRBD1. This CDR3 has 15 residues. Trimming at V came to 1 base and at J to 5 bases, leaving 10 bases not matched to a gene. Germline loops: CDR1 DFQATT, CDR2 SNEGSKA (reference sequence).

The chain recombines TRBV7-3 with TRBJ2-5; 12 nucleotides match TRBD2. The germline CDR1 and CDR2 sequences are SGHTA and FQGTGA. Trimming removed 1 base from V and 4 bases from J; junction bases left unmatched: 4. CDR3 length equals 16 residues. The CDR3: CASSLKASGRGETQYF. As DNA, the CDR3 is TGTGCCAGCAGCTTAAAGGCTAGCGGGAGGGGAGAGACCCAGTACTTC.

V usage is TRBV12-3 or TRBV12-4 and J usage is TRBJ2-5; D unresolved. CDR3 length equals 15 residues. Trimming pared 5 bases from V and 5 bases from J, leaving 18 bases between. Written as DNA, the CDR3 is TGTGCCAGCAGTCCCTGGGGTGAACCCAAGGAGACCCAGTACTTC. Translating it yields CASSPWGEPKETQYF.

This clonotype was counted a few times. The chain links TRBV5-5 to TRBJ1-2; TRBD1 aligns across 8 bases. The CDR3 covers 15 residues. The V gene's germline CDR1 is SGHKS and CDR2 YYEKEE (reference sequence). The V segment lost 0 bases and the J segment 2 bases; nucleotides outside the gene matches: 3. The chain's CDR3 is CASSLAGQANYGYTF. The CDR3 DNA reads TGTGCCAGCAGCTTGGCGGGACAGGCGAACTATGGCTACACCTTC.

The genes are TRBV2 and TRBJ1-1; D might be TRBD1 (6 bases). CDR3 size: 14 residues. V was pared by 6 bases and J by 6 bases, with 17 bases between. Per germline, CDR1 SNHLY and CDR2 FYNNEI. The CDR3 DNA is TGTGCCAGCAGGCCCGGGGGCGAATTGGCTGAAGCTTTCTTT. Translating it yields CASRPGGELAEAFF.

The CDR3: CASSQSALVRQYF. In DNA form, the CDR3 reads TGCGCCAGCAGCCAATCGGCCCTGGTCCGGCAGTATTTT. The chain recombines TRBV4-1 with TRBJ2-3; D remains ambiguous. This CDR3 is 13 amino acids long. The V end was cut by 2 bases, the J end by 11 bases, with 14 bases between. CDR1 and CDR2 (germline): MGHRA, YSYEKL.

J is TRBJ1-5 and V is TRBV2; D is possibly TRBD1 (6 bases). V was cut by 8 bases and J by 4 bases, with 15 bases left in between. Germline assignment: CDR1 SNHLY and CDR2 FYNNEI. This CDR3 comprises 14 residues. CDR3 region: CASGPDSLNQPQHF. CDR3 bases: TGTGCCAGCGGACCGGACAGTTTGAATCAGCCCCAGCATTTT.

This clonotype was counted many times. The CDR3 here is CASSLAGAGYEQYF. For the CDR3, the DNA is TGTGCCAGCAGTTTAGCTGGGGCCGGCTACGAGCAGTACTTC. V usage is TRBV12-3 or TRBV12-4 and J usage is TRBJ2-7; possible D gene TRBD1, 5 bases. CDR3 length: 14 amino acids. The germline V and J ends were trimmed by 0 bases and 3 bases, with 9 bases remaining between them.

The chain combines TRBV19 with TRBJ1-5; D gene unclear. The V end lost 2 bases, the J end lost 5 bases, and 13 bases lay between the germline ends. Germline CDR1 reads LNHDA; CDR2 reads SQIVND (reference sequence). There are 15 residues in the CDR3. The CDR3 reads CASSIFRTAYQPQHF. CDR3 nucleotides: TGTGCCAGTAGTATATTCAGGACTGCGTATCAGCCCCAGCATTTT.

The CDR3 bases are TGTGCCAGCACCAAAGGCAGGGGGCAATATGGCTACACCTTC. Protein product: CASTKGRGQYGYTF. The V gene is TRBV6-5, the J gene TRBJ1-2, with 8 bases aligning to TRBD1. In germline, CDR1 is MNHEY, CDR2 SVGAGI. J was trimmed by 5 bases and V by 7 bases; bases with no gene match: 9. This CDR3 is built from 14 residues.

The J gene is TRBJ2-7, the V gene TRBV25-1; a weak D match, TRBD1 (7 bases). Germline assignment: CDR1 MGHDK and CDR2 SYGVNS. Trimming took 4 bases from V and 0 from J, leaving 13 bases between them. There are 15 residues in the CDR3. The CDR3 loop is CASSGRDRGSYEQYF. The DNA of the CDR3 is TGTGCCAGCAGTGGGCGGGACAGAGGCTCCTACGAGCAGTACTTC.